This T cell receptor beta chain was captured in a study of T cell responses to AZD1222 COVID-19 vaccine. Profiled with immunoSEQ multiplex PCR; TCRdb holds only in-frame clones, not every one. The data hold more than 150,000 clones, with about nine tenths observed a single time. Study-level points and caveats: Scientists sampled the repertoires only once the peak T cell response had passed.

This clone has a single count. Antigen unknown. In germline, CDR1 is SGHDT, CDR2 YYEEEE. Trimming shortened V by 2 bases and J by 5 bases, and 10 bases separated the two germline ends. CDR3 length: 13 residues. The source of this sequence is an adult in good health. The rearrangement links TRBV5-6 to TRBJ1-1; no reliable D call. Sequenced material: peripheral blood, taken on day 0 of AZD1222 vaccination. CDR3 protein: CASSLRGWTEAFF. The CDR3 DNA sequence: TGTGCCAGCAGCTTACGGGGTTGGACTGAAGCTTTCTTT.